A single sample gave rise to the 5 T cell receptor beta chains below, sequenced in a study of CD8 T cells in Susac syndrome (dated by TCRdb to 2018 to 2020). Libraries were built with the immunoSEQ multiplex PCR assay. RNA was extracted with the RNeasy kit and roughly 0.5 to 1 ug was reverse transcribed using random hexamers. TCRdb reprocessing: public reads trimmed at Q25 with fastp, clones called with MiXCR, in-frame beta chains kept. One record per CDR3 amino acid sequence lists the most common genes and DNA. The sample yields 150,000 to 200,000 distinct CDR3 sequences; 80% to 95% were counted once. The top ten hold 0.09% to 0.1% of the sample. The sample consisted of CD4+ T cells from PBMCs. Source of these receptors: a human donor with multiple sclerosis.

This clonotype was seen once. The rearrangement links TRBV7-2 to TRBJ2-1, with no clear D. The CDR3 spans 13 residues. Germline assignment: CDR1 SGHTA and CDR2 FQGNSA. The V end was cut by 5 bases, the J end by 4 bases, with 9 bases between. CDR3 residues: CASSANLYNEQFF. The CDR3, as DNA: TGTGCCAGCAGCGCAAATCTGTACAATGAGCAGTTCTTC.

This sequence joins TRBV4-3 and TRBJ2-5; no definite D call. The CDR3 spans 16 residues. From germline, CDR1 is LGHNA and CDR2 YSLEER. The V end was cut by 4 bases, the J end by 9 bases, with 24 bases between. CDR3: CASSLGQWQTASPQYF. The CDR3 nucleotides read TGCGCCAGCAGCCTAGGCCAGTGGCAAACTGCGTCTCCCCAGTACTTC.

The CDR3 region has the DNA TGTGCCAGCAGTCTAAGTCGGAACTACGAGCAGTACTTC. Translation: CASSLSRNYEQYF. The gene calls are TRBV12-3 or TRBV12-4 and TRBJ2-7; no clear D. The CDR3 consists of 13 residues. V lost 5 bases, J lost 3 bases, and 11 bases lay in between.

The chain employs TRBV2 and TRBJ1-1; D unclear. The CDR3 is 12 residues long. The V end was cut by 0 bases, the J end by 11 bases, with 10 bases between. CDR1 is SNHLY, CDR2 FYNNEI, per germline. The CDR3 loop is CASSEAPGSAFF. In DNA, the CDR3 is TGTGCCAGCAGTGAAGCGCCCGGGAGTGCTTTCTTT.

This chain links TRBV4-3 with TRBJ2-2; the match to TRBD2 covers 8 bases. CDR1 and CDR2 from the germline V gene are LGHNA and YSLEER. This CDR3 has 14 amino acids. With 4 bases clipped from V and 4 bases from J, the junction kept 2 bases outside the gene matches. CDR3 amino acids: CASSPGRVTGELFF. The CDR3 bases are TGCGCCAGCAGCCCCGGGAGGGTCACCGGGGAGCTGTTTTTT.